This T cell receptor beta chain comes out of a study of blood T cells in healthy people across ages. This CDR3 has 18 residues. Deletions cut 2 bases from V and 0 bases from J, with 17 bases between. Germline V gene sequence: CDR1 MNHEY, CDR2 SVGEGT. Primers used in a second PCR of roughly 6 to 11 cycles were a sample-barcoded 5' primer and a J-beta primer mix. TCRdb analysed the 5' RACE reads with MiXCR anew, one entry per CDR3 protein. The sample has about 1 million distinct CDR3 sequences; 35% to 55% are singletons. The study's findings and limits: It was held that the diversity estimates obtained from one million T cells were underestimates.

On this clonotype itself: Its target is not known.

The sample taken for sequencing was blood. The TCR comes from a woman in her sixties in good health. This chain connects TRBV6-2 or TRBV6-3 to TRBJ2-1; maybe TRBD2 (5 bases). In DNA, the CDR3 is TGTGCCAGCAGTTACAGTAGCGTCGGGGAGAGCTCCTACAATGAGCAGTTCTTC. Its protein is CASSYSSVGESSYNEQFF.